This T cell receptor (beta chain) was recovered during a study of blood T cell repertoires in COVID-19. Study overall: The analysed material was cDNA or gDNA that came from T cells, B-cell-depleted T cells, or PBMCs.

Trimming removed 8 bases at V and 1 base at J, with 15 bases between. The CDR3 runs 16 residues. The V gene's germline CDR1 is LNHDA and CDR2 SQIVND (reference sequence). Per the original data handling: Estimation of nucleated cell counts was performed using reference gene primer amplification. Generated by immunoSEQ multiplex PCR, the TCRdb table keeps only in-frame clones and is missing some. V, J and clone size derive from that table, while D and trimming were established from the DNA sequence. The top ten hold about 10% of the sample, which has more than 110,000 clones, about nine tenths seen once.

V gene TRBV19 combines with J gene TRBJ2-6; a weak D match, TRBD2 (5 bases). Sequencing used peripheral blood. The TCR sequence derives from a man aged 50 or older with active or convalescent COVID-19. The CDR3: CASRTLGGSGANVLTF. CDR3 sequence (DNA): TGTGCCAGTCGAACACTAGGTGGTTCTGGGGCCAACGTCCTGACTTTC.